This TCR beta chain was recovered during a study of T cell changes during pregnancy in multiple sclerosis (dated by TCRdb to between 2019 and 2020). Describing the broader study: Changes in the T cell repertoire over the course of pregnancy were examined in this study in women with multiple sclerosis.

The library was produced with the immunoSEQ multiplex PCR assay. Here the immuneACCESS table is served through TCRdb, limited to in-frame sequences with V and J called. Missing clones are a known gap in these copies; in checked studies unresolved V genes cover under half, and the rest lacks a known reason. The sample has around 39,000 clones on record, around 92% of them singletons. In total, the top ten clones hold 0.4% to 0.45% of the sample. Trimmed from V: 2 bases; trimmed from J: 9 bases; junction bases lacking a gene match: 7. The CDR3 runs 16 amino acids, cysteine and phenylalanine included. Solely the CDR3 DNA is kept, with 48 bases framed from the first base. CDR1 and CDR2 were assigned from the germline V gene as LGHNA and YNFKEQ. As regards this clone: Its cognate antigen has yet to be identified. The record has no base qualities; no much larger clone is one base away.

This TCR was recovered from a female donor in good health, enrolled as a control in a pregnancy study. Sequencing used CD4+ T cells from peripheral blood mononuclear cells, obtained in the third trimester of pregnancy. The receptor chain draws on TRBV4-2 and TRBJ2-1; 13 central nucleotides agree with TRBD2. The CDR3 here reads CASSQLTSGGAAEQFF. The DNA reads as follows: TGTGCCAGCAGCCAACTTACTAGCGGGGGGGCGGCTGAGCAGTTCTTC.